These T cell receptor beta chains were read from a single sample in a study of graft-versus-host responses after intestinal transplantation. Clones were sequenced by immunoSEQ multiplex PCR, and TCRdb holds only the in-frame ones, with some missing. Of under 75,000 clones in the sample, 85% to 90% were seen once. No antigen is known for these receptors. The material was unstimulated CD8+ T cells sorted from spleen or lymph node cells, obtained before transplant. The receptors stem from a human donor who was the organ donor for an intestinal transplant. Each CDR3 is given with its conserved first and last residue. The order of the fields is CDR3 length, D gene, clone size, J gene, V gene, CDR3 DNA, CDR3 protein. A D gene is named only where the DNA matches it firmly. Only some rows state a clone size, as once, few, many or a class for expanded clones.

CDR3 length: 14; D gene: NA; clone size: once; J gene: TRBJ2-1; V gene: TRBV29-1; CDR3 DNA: TGCAGCGTTGACCCCGGAGGAGGCTACAATGAGCAGTTCTTC; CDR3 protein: CSVDPGGGYNEQFF
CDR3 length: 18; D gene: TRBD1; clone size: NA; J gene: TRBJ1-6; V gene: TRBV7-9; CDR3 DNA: TGTGCCAGCAGCTTAGCGGGACAGGGGTTGAATAAGAATTCACCCCTCCACTTT; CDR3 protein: CASSLAGQGLNKNSPLHF
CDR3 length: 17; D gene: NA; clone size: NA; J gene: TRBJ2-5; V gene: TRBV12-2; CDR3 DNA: TGTGCAAGTCGCTTACCACCCCCGCGGGGGGCCTCGGAGACCCAGTACTTC; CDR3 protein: CASRLPPPRGASETQYF
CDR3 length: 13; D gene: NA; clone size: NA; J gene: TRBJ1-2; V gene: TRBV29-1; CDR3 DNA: TGCGTCGGAGGGAACAATATAGACTATGGCTACACCTTC; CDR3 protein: CVGGNNIDYGYTF
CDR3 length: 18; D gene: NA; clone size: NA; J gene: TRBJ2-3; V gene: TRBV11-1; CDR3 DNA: TGTGCCAGCAGTTACTTGAGGGGGACCAGTGGGCCACAAGATACGCAGTATTTT; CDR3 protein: CASSYLRGTSGPQDTQYF
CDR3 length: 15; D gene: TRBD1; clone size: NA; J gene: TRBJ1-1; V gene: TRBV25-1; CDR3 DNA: TGTGCCAGCAGTGACCCGGGACAGATGAACACTGAAGCTTTCTTT; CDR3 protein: CASSDPGQMNTEAFF
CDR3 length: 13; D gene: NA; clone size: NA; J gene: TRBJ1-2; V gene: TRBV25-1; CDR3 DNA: TGTGCCAGCAGTGAGGGGCACGGTGGAGGCTACACCTTC; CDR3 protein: CASSEGHGGGYTF
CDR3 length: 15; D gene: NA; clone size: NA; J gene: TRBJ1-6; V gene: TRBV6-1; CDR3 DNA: TGTGCCAGCAGTGAAGGGTCCAGGGTTAATTCACCCCTCCACTTT; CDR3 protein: CASSEGSRVNSPLHF
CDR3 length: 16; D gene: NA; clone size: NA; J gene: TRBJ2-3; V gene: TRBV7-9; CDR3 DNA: TGTGCCAGCACTCAAACCGTGGACACGAGCACAGATACGCAGTATTTT; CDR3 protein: CASTQTVDTSTDTQYF
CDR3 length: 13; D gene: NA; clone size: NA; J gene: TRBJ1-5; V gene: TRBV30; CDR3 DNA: TGTGCCTGGAGTGTCTTGCGGAATCAGCCCCAGCATTTT; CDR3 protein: CAWSVLRNQPQHF
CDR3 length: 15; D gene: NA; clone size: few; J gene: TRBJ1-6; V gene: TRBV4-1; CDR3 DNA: TGCGCCAGCAGCCAAGATATAGCTCCAAATTCACCCCTCCACTTT; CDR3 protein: CASSQDIAPNSPLHF
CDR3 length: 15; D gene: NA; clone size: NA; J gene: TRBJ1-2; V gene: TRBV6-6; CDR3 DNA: TGTGGCTCTACCGCTAAAGGGGTTCTCAACTATGGCTACACCTTC; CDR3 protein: CGSTAKGVLNYGYTF
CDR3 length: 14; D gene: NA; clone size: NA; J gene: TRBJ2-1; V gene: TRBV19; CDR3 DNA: TGTGCCAGTACCGATCCTAGCTCCTACAATGAGCAGTTCTTC; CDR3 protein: CASTDPSSYNEQFF
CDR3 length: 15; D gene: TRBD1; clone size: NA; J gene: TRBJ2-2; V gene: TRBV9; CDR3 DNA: TGTGCCAGCAGCGACGGGACAGACGTCACCGGGGAGCTGTTTTTT; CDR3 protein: CASSDGTDVTGELFF
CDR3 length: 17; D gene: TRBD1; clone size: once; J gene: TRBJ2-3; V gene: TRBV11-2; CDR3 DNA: TGTGCCAGCAGCCCCCCGCCGGGACAGGGGGTGACAGATACGCAGTATTTT; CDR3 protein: CASSPPPGQGVTDTQYF
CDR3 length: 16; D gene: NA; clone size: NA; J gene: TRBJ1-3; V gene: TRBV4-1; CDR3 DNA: TGCGCCAGCAGCCAAGATGGGGCGGCTTCCGGAAACACCATATATTTT; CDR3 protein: CASSQDGAASGNTIYF
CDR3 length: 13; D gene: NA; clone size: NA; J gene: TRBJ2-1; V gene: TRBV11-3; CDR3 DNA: TGTGCCAGCAGCCCTCAGGGGTTCAATGAGCAGTTCTTC; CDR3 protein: CASSPQGFNEQFF
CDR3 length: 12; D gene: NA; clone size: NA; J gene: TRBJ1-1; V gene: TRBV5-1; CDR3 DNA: TGCGCCAGCAGCTTGCCGGGGAGGGGAGCTTTCTTT; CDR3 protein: CASSLPGRGAFF
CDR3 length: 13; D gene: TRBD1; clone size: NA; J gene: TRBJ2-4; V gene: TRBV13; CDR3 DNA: TGTGCCAGCAGCTGGGACAGGGGAAACATTCAGTACTTC; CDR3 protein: CASSWDRGNIQYF
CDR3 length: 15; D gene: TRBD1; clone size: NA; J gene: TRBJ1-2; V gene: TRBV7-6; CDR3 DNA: TGTGCCAGCAGCCCACCGGGACAGGGGGCTTGGGGCTACACCTTC; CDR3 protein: CASSPPGQGAWGYTF
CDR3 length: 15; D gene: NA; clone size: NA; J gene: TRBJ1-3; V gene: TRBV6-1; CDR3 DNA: TGTGCCAGCAGTGAAGACAGCAGCTCTGGAAACACCATATATTTT; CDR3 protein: CASSEDSSSGNTIYF
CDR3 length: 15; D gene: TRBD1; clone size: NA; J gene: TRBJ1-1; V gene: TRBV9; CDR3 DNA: TGTGCCAGCAGCGTAGGGGGACAGTTGAACACTGAAGCTTTCTTT; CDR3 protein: CASSVGGQLNTEAFF
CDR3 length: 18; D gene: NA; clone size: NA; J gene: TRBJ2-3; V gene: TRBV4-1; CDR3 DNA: TGCGCCAGCAGCCAAGATCACTTGCGAGCGCCAAGCACAGATACGCAGTATTTT; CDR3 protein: CASSQDHLRAPSTDTQYF
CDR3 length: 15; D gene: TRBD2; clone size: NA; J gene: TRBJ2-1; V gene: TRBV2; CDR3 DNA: TGTGCCAGCAGTGACATGAGCGGGGGGGCCGGTGAGCAGTTCTTC; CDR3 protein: CASSDMSGGAGEQFF
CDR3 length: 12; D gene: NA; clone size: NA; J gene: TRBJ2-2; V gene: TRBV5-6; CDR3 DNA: TGTGCCAGCAGCCTGAACACCGGGGAGCTGTTTTTT; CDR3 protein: CASSLNTGELFF
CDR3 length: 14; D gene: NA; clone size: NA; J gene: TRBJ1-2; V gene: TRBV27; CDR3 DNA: TGTGCCAGCGGAAATGAGGGCGGCAACTATGGCTACACCTTC; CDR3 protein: CASGNEGGNYGYTF
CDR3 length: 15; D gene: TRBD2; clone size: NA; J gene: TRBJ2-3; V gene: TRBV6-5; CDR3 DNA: TGTGCCAGCAGTGTCACTAGCGGGGGAACAGATACGCAGTATTTT; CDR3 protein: CASSVTSGGTDTQYF
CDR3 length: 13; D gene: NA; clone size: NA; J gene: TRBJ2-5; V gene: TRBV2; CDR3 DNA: TGTGCCGGCGACACAGGGAACCAAGAGACCCAGTACTTC; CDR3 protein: CAGDTGNQETQYF
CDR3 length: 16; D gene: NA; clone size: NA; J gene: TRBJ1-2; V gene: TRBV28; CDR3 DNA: TGTGCCAGCAGTTTAACCGTAGGCTGGGGCCCGAAGGGCTACACCTTC; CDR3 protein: CASSLTVGWGPKGYTF
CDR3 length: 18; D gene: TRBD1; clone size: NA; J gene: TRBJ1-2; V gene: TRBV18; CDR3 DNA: TGTGCCAGCTCACCACCGGGAGGGACAGGCCTACCAAGGGATGGCTACACCTTC; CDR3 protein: CASSPPGGTGLPRDGYTF
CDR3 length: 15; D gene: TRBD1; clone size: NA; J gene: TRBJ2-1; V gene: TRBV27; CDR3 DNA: TGTGCCGGCAGTCCACAGGGGATGTCCTACAATGAGCAGTTCTTC; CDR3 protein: CAGSPQGMSYNEQFF
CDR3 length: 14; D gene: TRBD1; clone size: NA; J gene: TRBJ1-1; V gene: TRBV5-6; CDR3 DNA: TGTGCCAGCAGCTCGGAGGGGGCAAGGACTGAAGCTTTCTTT; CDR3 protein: CASSSEGARTEAFF
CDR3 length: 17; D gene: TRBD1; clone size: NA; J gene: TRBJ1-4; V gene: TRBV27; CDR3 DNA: TGTGCCAGCAGTCTCGCACCCACCGGGACAGGGACTGAAAAACTGTTTTTT; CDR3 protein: CASSLAPTGTGTEKLFF
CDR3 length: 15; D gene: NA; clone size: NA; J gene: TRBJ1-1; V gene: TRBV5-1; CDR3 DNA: TGCGCCAGCAGCTTGGGGGCGCCAACGAACACTGAAGCTTTCTTT; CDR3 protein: CASSLGAPTNTEAFF
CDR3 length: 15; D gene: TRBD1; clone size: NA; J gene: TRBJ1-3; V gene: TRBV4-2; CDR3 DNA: TGTGCCAGCAGCCAAGATAAGGGACAGGGAAACACCATATATTTT; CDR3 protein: CASSQDKGQGNTIYF
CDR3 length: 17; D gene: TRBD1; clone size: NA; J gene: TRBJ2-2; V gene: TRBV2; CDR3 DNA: TGTGCCAGCAGTCTATTTCCGGGACAGACGAACACCGGGGAGCTGTTTTTT; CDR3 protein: CASSLFPGQTNTGELFF
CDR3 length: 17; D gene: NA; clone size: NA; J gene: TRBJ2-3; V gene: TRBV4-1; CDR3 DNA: TGCGCCAGCAGCCTCACCACCGGGACTTTCCTTATGGATACGCAGTATTTT; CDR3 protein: CASSLTTGTFLMDTQYF
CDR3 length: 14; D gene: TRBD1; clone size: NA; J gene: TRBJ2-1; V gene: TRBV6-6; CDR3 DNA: TGTGCCAGCAGTGCCGGGACAGTCTACAATGAGCAGTTCTTC; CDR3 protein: CASSAGTVYNEQFF
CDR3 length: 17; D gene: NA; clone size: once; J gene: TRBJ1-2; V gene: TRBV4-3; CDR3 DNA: TGCGCCAGCAGCCAAGATCATTTACCAGGGCGGAGTTATGGCTACACCTTC; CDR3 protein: CASSQDHLPGRSYGYTF
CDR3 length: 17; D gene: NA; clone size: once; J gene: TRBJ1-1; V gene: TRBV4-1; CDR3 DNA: TGCGCCAGCAGCCAAGATCCCACCCCAGGGTCGAACACTGAAGCTTTCTTT; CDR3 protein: CASSQDPTPGSNTEAFF
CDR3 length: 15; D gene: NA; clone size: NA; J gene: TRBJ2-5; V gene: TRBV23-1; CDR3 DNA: TGCGCCAGCAGTCAATCGGTTAGGGGGCAAGAGACCCAGTACTTC; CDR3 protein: CASSQSVRGQETQYF
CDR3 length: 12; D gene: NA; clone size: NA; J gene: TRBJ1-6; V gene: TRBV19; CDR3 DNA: TGTGCCAGTAGTCTCTATAATTCACCCCTCCACTTT; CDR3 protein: CASSLYNSPLHF
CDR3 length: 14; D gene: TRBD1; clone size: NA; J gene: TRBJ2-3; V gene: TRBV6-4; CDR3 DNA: TGTGCCAGCAGTGGGACAGGGGGCACAGATACGCAGTATTTT; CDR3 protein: CASSGTGGTDTQYF
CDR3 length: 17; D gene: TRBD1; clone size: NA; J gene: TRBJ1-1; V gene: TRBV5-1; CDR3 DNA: TGCGCCAGCAGCTTGACTCCGGGACAGGGTGTAAACACTGAAGCTTTCTTT; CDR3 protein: CASSLTPGQGVNTEAFF
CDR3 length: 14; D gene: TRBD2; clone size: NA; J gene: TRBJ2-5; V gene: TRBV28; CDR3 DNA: TGTGCCAGCAGTTTGCGGACTAGCCAAGAGACCCAGTACTTC; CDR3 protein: CASSLRTSQETQYF
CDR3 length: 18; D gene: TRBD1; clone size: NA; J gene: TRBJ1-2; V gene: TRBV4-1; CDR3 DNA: TGCGCCAGCAGCCAGGAGCCGGGACAGAAAGATTCTAACTATGGCTACACCTTC; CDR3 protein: CASSQEPGQKDSNYGYTF
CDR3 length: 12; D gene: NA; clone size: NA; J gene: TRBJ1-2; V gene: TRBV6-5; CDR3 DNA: TGTGCCAGCAGCCCCGGGATCTATGGCTACACCTTC; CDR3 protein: CASSPGIYGYTF
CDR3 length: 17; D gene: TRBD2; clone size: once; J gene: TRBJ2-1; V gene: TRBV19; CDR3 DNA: TGTGCCAGTAGTATGGGCGTGCCGGCAGCGGGGGGGCGTGAGCAGTTCTTC; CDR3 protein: CASSMGVPAAGGREQFF
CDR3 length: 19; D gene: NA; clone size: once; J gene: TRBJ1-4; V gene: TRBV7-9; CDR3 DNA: TGTGCCAGCAGCTTAGGGGGGGGCGGATTAACTGCAACTAATGAAAAACTGTTTTTT; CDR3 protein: CASSLGGGGLTATNEKLFF
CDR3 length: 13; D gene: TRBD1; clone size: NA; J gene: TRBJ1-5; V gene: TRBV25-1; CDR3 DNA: TGTGCCAGCAGTGGGACAGGGAATCAGCCCCAGCATTTT; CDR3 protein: CASSGTGNQPQHF
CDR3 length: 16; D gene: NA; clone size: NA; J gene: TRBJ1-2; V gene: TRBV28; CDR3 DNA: TGTGCCAGCAGTCCTCTTTTAAGCGCCTTTAACTATGGCTACACCTTC; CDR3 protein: CASSPLLSAFNYGYTF
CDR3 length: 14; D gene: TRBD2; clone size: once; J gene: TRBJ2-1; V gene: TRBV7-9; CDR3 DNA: TGTGCCAGCAGCCGACTAGCGGGGGACAATGAGCAGTTCTTC; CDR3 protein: CASSRLAGDNEQFF
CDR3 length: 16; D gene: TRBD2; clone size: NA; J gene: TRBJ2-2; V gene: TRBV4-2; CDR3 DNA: TGTGCCAGCAGCTTACGGACTAGCGCCTACACCGGGGAGCTGTTTTTT; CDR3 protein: CASSLRTSAYTGELFF
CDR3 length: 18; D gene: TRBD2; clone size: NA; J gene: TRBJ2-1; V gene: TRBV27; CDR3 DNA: TGTGCCAGCAGCCAAATAAGCCCGGGACTAGCGACCTACAATGAGCAGTTCTTC; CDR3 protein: CASSQISPGLATYNEQFF
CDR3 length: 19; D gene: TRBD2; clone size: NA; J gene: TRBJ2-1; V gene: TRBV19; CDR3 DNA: TGTGCCAGTAGTGCGCCCAACGGCCGGACTAGCGGGGGGGCCGATGAGCAGTTCTTC; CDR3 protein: CASSAPNGRTSGGADEQFF
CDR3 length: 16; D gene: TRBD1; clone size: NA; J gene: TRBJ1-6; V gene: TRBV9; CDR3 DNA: TGTGCCAGCAGCGTAGAACCTACAGGGGCTCATTCACCCCTCCACTTT; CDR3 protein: CASSVEPTGAHSPLHF
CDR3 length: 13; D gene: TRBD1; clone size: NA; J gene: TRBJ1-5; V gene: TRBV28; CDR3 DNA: TGTGCCAGCAGTTTAACAGGGGGTCAGCCCCAGCATTTT; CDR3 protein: CASSLTGGQPQHF
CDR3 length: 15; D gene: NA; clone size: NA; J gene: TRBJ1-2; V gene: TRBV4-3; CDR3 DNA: TGCGCCAGCAGCCAGGCCAACACAGATAACTATGGCTACACCTTC; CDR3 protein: CASSQANTDNYGYTF
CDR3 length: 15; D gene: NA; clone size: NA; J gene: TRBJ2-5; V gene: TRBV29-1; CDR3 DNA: TGCAGCGTTGGGCCGCCGTTGGAAGACATGGAGACCCAGTACTTC; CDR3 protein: CSVGPPLEDMETQYF
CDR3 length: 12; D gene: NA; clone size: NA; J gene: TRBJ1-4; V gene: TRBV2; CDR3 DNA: TGTGCCAGCCTACAGCCTAATGAAAAACTGTTTTTT; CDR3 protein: CASLQPNEKLFF